This T cell receptor (beta chain) was found in a study of blood T cell repertoires in COVID-19. At the level of the study: Collection of acute and convalescent COVID-19 samples took place in the United States, Italy and Spain. T cells, B-cell-depleted T cells, or PBMCs provided the cDNA or gDNA that served as material.

Original data processing: Quantification of nucleated cells was approximated via reference gene primer amplification. Repertoires were generated with immunoSEQ multiplex PCR, while TCRdb's copy carries only in-frame clones and drops some. Clonal size and the V and J genes are those of that table, whereas D and trimming came from the DNA. The sample yields roughly 98,000 clones, about 82% seen once. This receptor was taken from a woman in her 70s with active or convalescent COVID-19. Sequencing used peripheral blood.

The CDR3 coding sequence is TGCAGCGTTCCGTGGGACTCCGGCAATGAGCAGTTCTTC. This codes for CSVPWDSGNEQFF. The V gene is TRBV29-1, the J gene TRBJ2-1, with D perhaps matching TRBD2 (6 bases). V was clipped by 5 bases and J by 6 bases, with 14 bases between them. This CDR3 is built from 13 residues. CDR1 and CDR2 (germline): SQVTM, ANQGSEA.